The text below deals with one T cell receptor beta chain. Separate cDNA molecules each had unique molecular identifiers attached to them. TCRdb reanalysed the 5' RACE reads using MiXCR and keeps one entry per CDR3 protein. The sample has about 36,000 distinct CDR3 sequences, 5% to 6.5% seen once. The data belong to a study of early T cells in non-severe SARS-CoV-2 infection. Study-wide context: Bulk RNA isolated from unsorted whole blood underwent sequencing; chains were not paired.

V shed 3 bases and J shed 7 bases, with 18 bases lying between them. Germline-derived CDR1 and CDR2 are KGHSH and LQKENI. The CDR3 is 16 amino acids. Sequences were obtained from whole blood. The origin of this receptor is an adult who was a healthcare worker with PCR-confirmed SARS-CoV-2 infection or an uninfected control (not recorded which). The V call is TRBV18, the J call TRBJ2-2; the D gene is possibly TRBD2 (6 bases). In DNA form, the CDR3 reads TGTGCCAGCTCACCCTTGCTCCGGGGAGCGGGCGGGGAGCTGTTTTTT. Protein: CASSPLLRGAGGELFF.